The TCR beta chain described here comes from a study of T-cell memory formation after mild COVID-19. Study conclusions and caveats: Within pre-infection memory, some responding clones were found, suggesting cross-reactive memory joined.

Germline loops: CDR1 SNHLY, CDR2 FYNNEI. The CDR3 has 15 residues. 5'RACE with constant-segment primers built TCRalpha and TCRbeta cDNA libraries with UMIs. TCRdb ran MiXCR on the 5' RACE reads and lists one entry per CDR3 protein. The sample contains 300,000 to 400,000 distinct CDR3 sequences, about an eighth of which appear only once. Points on this clonotype: Its antigen is not identified. A junction end diverges from the germline sequence, so it may reflect a read error.

Sequenced sample: PBMCs or a T cell subset sorted from them (not recorded which). The chain employs TRBV2 and TRBJ1-2; no clear D. This TCR derives from a young man who had mild COVID-19 (a few samples of this study predate the infection). Cell type and time point are not known. The CDR3 loop reads CASREDLGPYYGYTF. DNA of the CDR3: TGTGCCAGCAGGGAAGACCTAGGCCCCTACTATGGCTACACCTTC.